This entry lists 9 T cell receptor beta chains sequenced from one sample in a study of graft-versus-host responses after intestinal transplantation. Their antigens are not known. Libraries were prepared by immunoSEQ multiplex PCR; TCRdb keeps only in-frame clonotypes and omits some of them. In the table there are more than 95,000 clones, 93% of which are singletons. The specimen was unstimulated CD8+ T cells sorted from spleen or lymph node cells, collected before intestinal transplant. These receptors came from a human donor who received an intestinal transplant.

The chain has TRBV4-1 and TRBJ2-5; possibly TRBD2 for D (6 bases). V was clipped by 3 bases and J by 4 bases, with 27 bases between them. The germline CDR1 and CDR2 sequences are MGHRA and YSYEKL. This CDR3 has 19 residues. Written as DNA, the CDR3 is TGCGCCAGCAGCCACCCAGTGGGCCGGGGCGGGGCGAGCGGAGAGACCCAGTACTTC. Translation: CASSHPVGRGGASGETQYF.

The chain has TRBV6-4 and TRBJ2-1; TRBD1 agrees at 8 bases. The V and J ends lost 2 bases and 4 bases, in that order; junction bases with no gene match: 4. This CDR3 contains 15 residues. Germline CDR1 MRHNA, CDR2 SNTAGT. The CDR3 coding sequence is TGTGCCAGCAGTGACGGAGGACAGGGTTACAATGAGCAGTTCTTC. Protein product: CASSDGGQGYNEQFF.

The rearrangement links TRBV20-1 to TRBJ1-2, with D maybe TRBD1 (5 bases). The length of the CDR3 is 11 residues. The V end was cut by 8 bases, the J end by 4 bases, with 11 bases between. Germline V gene data show CDR1 as DFQATT and CDR2 as SNEGSKA (reference sequence). CDR3 nucleotide sequence: TGCAGTACGGCGGGGACCTATGGCTACACCTTC. It yields the protein CSTAGTYGYTF.

The rearrangement uses TRBV27 and TRBJ1-5, with a possible D match to TRBD1 (6 bases). The CDR3 covers 14 residues. The germline V gene encodes CDR1 MNHEY and CDR2 SMNVEV (reference sequence). The V and J ends lost 3 bases and 8 bases respectively, with 14 bases between them. The CDR3: CASSLVGGREPQHF. The CDR3 DNA reads as TGTGCCAGCAGTTTGGTAGGGGGGAGGGAGCCCCAGCATTTT.

The chain recombines TRBV13 with TRBJ2-1, with 7 bases fitting TRBD2. The CDR3 is made up of 13 amino acids. Germline values: CDR1 PRHDT, CDR2 FYEKMQ (reference sequence). Losses at the gene ends were 5 bases for V and 12 bases for J; bases not matched to a gene: 10. This chain's CDR3 is CASSQRGPSSQFF. The CDR3 DNA reads as TGTGCCAGCAGCCAGCGGGGTCCTAGCTCGCAGTTCTTC.

A word on this clone: This likely comes from a read error, as the CDR3 has no conserved phenylalanine or tryptophan at its end. The chain uses TRBV5-6 and TRBJ2-3, with TRBD2 matching 7 bases. The germline CDR1 and CDR2 sequences are SGHDT and YYEEEE. This CDR3 has 16 amino acids. The V segment lost 0 bases and the J segment 4 bases; nucleotides outside the gene matches: 8. CDR3 DNA: TGTGCCAGCAGCTTGGGTGGCGGGGGAGTCGCAGATACGCAGTATCTT. This codes for CASSLGGGGVADTQYL.

The chain recombines TRBV4-1 with TRBJ2-7; possible D gene TRBD2, 5 bases. V was clipped by 3 bases and J by 5 bases, with 11 bases between them. The germline gives CDR1 MGHRA, CDR2 YSYEKL. The CDR3 consists of 13 residues. The CDR3 loop reads CASSQVGSHEQYF. The CDR3 DNA reads as TGCGCCAGCAGCCAGGTGGGGAGCCACGAGCAGTACTTC.

The chain combines TRBV7-2 with TRBJ2-7; 7 nucleotides match TRBD1. V shed 1 base and J 2 bases; nucleotides not matched to a gene: 2. CDR1 and CDR2 from the germline V gene are SGHTA and FQGNSA. The CDR3 is made up of 14 amino acids. CDR3 loop: CASSLGTGAYEQYF. As DNA, the CDR3 is TGTGCCAGCAGCTTAGGGACAGGCGCCTACGAGCAGTACTTC.

This rearrangement joins TRBV7-9 to TRBJ2-3, with 8 bases that match TRBD2. Germline trimming cut 1 base from V and 1 base from J; bases unmatched to any gene: 4. CDR1 is SEHNR and CDR2 is FQNEAQ in the germline V gene (reference sequence). The CDR3 sequence is 16 residues long. The CDR3 region is CASSLGTAGGTDTQYF. Here the CDR3 DNA reads TGTGCCAGCAGCTTAGGAACAGCGGGGGGCACAGATACGCAGTATTTT. Based on the CDR3 plus reference TRBV7-9 and TRBJ2-3, the full variable domain is DTGVSQNPRHKITKRGQNVTFRCDPISEHNRLYWYRQTLGQGPEFLTYFQNEAQLEKSRLLSDRFSAERPKGSFSTLEIQRTEQGDSAMYLCASSLGTAGGTDTQYFGPGTRLTVL.